These 10 T cell receptor beta chains originate from one sample sequenced in a study of cytomegalovirus exposure and HLA in healthy donors (dated by TCRdb to about 2017). Library prep was done by the immunoSEQ multiplex PCR assay. For the multiplex PCR, a mixture combining 60 forward primers for TCR Vbeta segments and 13 reverse primers for TCR Jbeta segments was used. TCRdb obtained this table from immuneACCESS and retained in-frame rearrangements with V and J assigned. These tables miss some clones; where compared with another copy, unresolved V genes account for less than half of the shortfall, and the remainder is unexplained. The sample table contains around 95,000 clones; only one count was recorded for approximately 80% of them. The ten top clones hold under 4.5% of the sample. Material for sequencing was PBMCs. The receptors come from a female donor in good health and CMV-seropositive.

The chain links TRBV6-1 to TRBJ2-6; D may be TRBD1 (6 bases). CDR3 length: 16 amino acids. Looked up from germline, CDR1 is MNHNS and CDR2 is SASEGT. The ends were cut back, 1 base at V and 2 bases at J, with 9 bases in the middle. DNA of the CDR3: TGTGCCAGCAGTGAAGAGGCAGGGGCTGGGGCCAACGTCCTGACTTTC. Translating gives CASSEEAGAGANVLTF.

The chain has TRBV19 and TRBJ1-5; D remains ambiguous. CDR3 length equals 15 residues. CDR1 is LNHDA, CDR2 SQIVND, per germline (reference sequence). The V end lost 0 bases, the J end lost 2 bases, and 8 bases lay between the germline ends. CDR3 region: CASSIDWAGNQPQHF. CDR3 nucleotide sequence: TGTGCCAGTAGTATAGATTGGGCAGGCAATCAGCCCCAGCATTTT. The whole variable domain, filled in from reference TRBV19 and TRBJ1-5, reads DGGITQSPKYLFRKEGQNVTLSCEQNLNHDAMYWYRQDPGQGLRLIYYSQIVNDFQKGDIAEGYSVSREKKESFPLTVTSAQKNPTAFYLCASSIDWAGNQPQHFGDGTRLSIL.

The rearrangement joins TRBV9 to TRBJ1-2, with D perhaps matching TRBD1 (5 bases). V gave up 3 bases and J gave up 5 bases, with 14 bases separating them. Germline V CDR1 and CDR2: SGDLS, YYNGEE. The CDR3 runs 14 residues. CDR3 sequence: CASSERQTGYGYTF. DNA of the CDR3: TGTGCCAGCAGCGAGAGACAGACCGGGTATGGCTACACCTTC. Looking up the rest from reference TRBV9 and TRBJ1-2 gives the full variable domain: DSGVTQTPKHLITATGQRVTLRCSPRSGDLSVYWYQQSLDQGLQFLIQYYNGEERAKGNILERFSAQQFPDLHSELNLSSLELGDSALYFCASSERQTGYGYTFGSGTRLTVV.

The chain recombines TRBV5-4 with TRBJ2-1; 9 bases map to TRBD2. CDR1 is SGHNT, CDR2 YYREEE, per germline (reference sequence). This CDR3 comprises 15 residues. V trimming: 1 base; J trimming: 7 bases; junction bases outside the gene matches: 6. This chain's CDR3 is CASSLIRLAGNEQFF. As DNA, the CDR3 is TGTGCCAGCAGCTTGATTCGCCTAGCGGGAAATGAGCAGTTCTTC.

In this sample, this clone turned up a few times. The chain employs TRBV7-4 and TRBJ2-4; D ambiguous. The germline gives CDR1 SGHVT, CDR2 SQSDAQ. CDR3 length: 18 amino acids. Between the trimmed V and J ends, which lost 5 bases and 1 base, there was a span of 21 bases. Here the CDR3 reads CASSHKPPYPWAKNIQYF. CDR3 nucleotides: TGTGCCAGCAGCCATAAACCCCCCTACCCCTGGGCCAAAAACATTCAGTACTTC.

The chain recombines TRBV7-9 with TRBJ2-7; possibly TRBD1 for D (6 bases). Germline lookup yields CDR1 SEHNR and CDR2 FQNEAQ (reference sequence). The CDR3 has 12 amino acids. This chain's CDR3 is CSILTGINEQYF. CDR3 bases: TGTTCCATCCTCACAGGGATCAACGAGCAGTACTTC.

This sequence joins TRBV6-5 and TRBJ1-3; TRBD1 matches 7 bases. The CDR3 is 16 amino acids. J was trimmed by 4 bases and V by 0 bases; bases with no gene match: 6. Germline V gene data show CDR1 as MNHEY and CDR2 as SVGAGI. CDR3 sequence: CASSYSTGESGNTIYF. CDR3 nucleotide sequence: TGTGCCAGCAGTTACTCTACAGGGGAATCAGGAAACACCATATATTTT.

J is TRBJ2-7 and V is TRBV7-9, with D possibly matching TRBD1 (5 bases). Germline CDR1 SEHNR, CDR2 FQNEAQ (reference sequence). V was clipped by 1 base and J by 3 bases, with 16 bases between them. The CDR3 runs to 16 residues. As DNA, the CDR3 is TGTGCCAGCAGCTTAGTTGGCAGGGAAGGCATCTACGAGCAGTACTTC. This encodes CASSLVGREGIYEQYF.

The chain employs TRBV14 and TRBJ1-1; 8 positions match TRBD1. V lost 4 bases, J lost 0 bases, and 13 bases stayed unmatched. Germline assignment: CDR1 SGHDN and CDR2 FVKESK. CDR3 size: 18 residues. The CDR3 protein is CASSRPGTGFLLNTEAFF. CDR3 coding DNA: TGTGCCAGCAGCCGACCCGGGACAGGATTTCTTTTGAACACTGAAGCTTTCTTT.

The chain uses TRBV27 and TRBJ2-3; D is ambiguous. In germline, CDR1 is MNHEY, CDR2 SMNVEV (reference sequence). The CDR3 is made up of 14 amino acids. Trimming stripped 6 bases from V and 0 bases from J, with 10 bases between. For the CDR3, the DNA is TGTGCCAGCAGAGAGATTCCTAGCACAGATACGCAGTATTTT. Translated, it gives CASREIPSTDTQYF.